Each of the 9 T cell receptor beta chains below was sequenced from the same sample in a study of cytomegalovirus exposure and HLA in healthy donors. Only in-frame clones appear in the TCRdb table, and some are missing; sequencing was by immunoSEQ multiplex PCR. Among approximately 180,000 clones, 86% were seen once, and the ten largest hold approximately 2.5%. Source material: PBMCs. Every receptor here comes from a man aged 18-30 years in good health and CMV-seropositive.

This chain links TRBV30 with TRBJ1-6; TRBD1 is a possible D gene (6 bases). The V and J ends lost 2 bases and 10 bases respectively, with 9 bases between them. Germline V gene lookup returns CDR1 GTSNPN and CDR2 SVGIG (reference sequence). This CDR3 contains 12 residues. Here the CDR3 DNA reads TGTGCCTGGAGTCGGGACAACTCACCCCTCCACTTT. It is translated as CAWSRDNSPLHF.

The rearrangement uses TRBV29-1 and TRBJ2-2; tentative D call: TRBD2 (7 bases). The length of the CDR3 is 14 residues. Germline V lookup: CDR1 SQVTM, CDR2 ANQGSEA. The V end was cut by 6 bases, the J end by 2 bases, with 13 bases between. The CDR3 coding sequence is TGCAGCGTCCTGCGGGGGCGAAACACCGGGGAGCTGTTTTTT. Encoded protein: CSVLRGRNTGELFF.

The chain combines TRBV5-1 with TRBJ2-1; D perhaps matches TRBD1 (5 bases). Trimming cost V 2 bases and J 7 bases, with 10 bases left between them. The germline V gene encodes CDR1 SGHRS and CDR2 YFSETQ. The CDR3 is 13 residues long. The CDR3 bases are TGCGCCAGCAGCTTCTACAGGCAGAATGAGCAGTTCTTC. This sequence encodes CASSFYRQNEQFF.

V and J are TRBV23-1 and TRBJ2-5; 7 bases fit TRBD1. TRBV23-1 is placed among ORFs of uncertain function. CDR3 length: 16 residues. V lost 2 bases, J lost 5 bases, and 11 bases stayed unmatched. Here the CDR3 DNA reads TGCGCCAGCAGTCAAGAGGACAGGCCAGGGACGGAGACCCAGTACTTC. Translating it yields CASSQEDRPGTETQYF.

The chain is built from TRBV10-3 and TRBJ2-2; D remains ambiguous. Trimming stripped 3 bases from V and 5 bases from J, with 7 bases between. This CDR3 comprises 13 residues. The germline CDR1 and CDR2 sequences are ENHRY and SYGVKD. The chain's CDR3 is CAISESETGELFF. For the CDR3, the DNA is TGTGCCATCAGTGAAAGCGAAACCGGGGAGCTGTTTTTT.

The genes are TRBV9 and TRBJ2-3; TRBD2 matches at 7 bases. The CDR3 has 16 residues. Germline V gene lookup returns CDR1 SGDLS and CDR2 YYNGEE. Losses at the gene ends were 4 bases for V and 2 bases for J; bases not matched to a gene: 10. As DNA, the CDR3 is TGTGCCAGCAGCCCCGGGGGGAGGGGATACACAGATACGCAGTATTTT. This sequence encodes CASSPGGRGYTDTQYF.

A note on this clone: A junction end diverges from the germline sequence, so it may reflect a read error. J is TRBJ2-5 and V is TRBV15; D may be TRBD2 (6 bases). This CDR3 has 15 residues. Germline V gene lookup returns CDR1 LNHNV and CDR2 YYDKDF (reference sequence). In DNA, the CDR3 is TGTGCCGCCAGCAGAGATCTGGGGGAGGCAGAGACCCAGTACTTC. Encoded protein: CAASRDLGEAETQYF.

The gene calls are TRBV6-5 and TRBJ2-5; D is perhaps TRBD2 (6 bases). This CDR3 is built from 13 residues. The germline V and J ends were trimmed by 0 bases and 7 bases, with 9 bases remaining between them. The germline V gene encodes CDR1 MNHEY and CDR2 SVGAGI. CDR3 bases: TGTGCCAGCAGTTACTCGATGGGGGGGACCCAGTACTTC. This translates into CASSYSMGGTQYF.

V and J are TRBV27 and TRBJ2-5; the match to TRBD1 covers 7 bases. CDR1 and CDR2 from the germline V gene are MNHEY and SMNVEV (reference sequence). V dropped 3 bases and J dropped 1; count of bases not matched to a gene: 23. CDR3 length: 21 residues. The CDR3 loop reads CASSFLPPNPTGKGPQETQYF. The CDR3 DNA sequence: TGTGCCAGCAGTTTTCTACCGCCTAACCCGACAGGGAAAGGGCCCCAAGAGACCCAGTACTTC.